This TCR beta chain was identified during a study of early T cells in non-severe SARS-CoV-2 infection. Unique molecular identifiers tagged individual cDNA molecules. MiXCR, applied by TCRdb to the 5' RACE reads, yields one record per CDR3 protein. Among about 71,000 distinct CDR3 sequences listed, roughly 12% were seen once. V dropped 3 bases and J dropped 1 base, with 9 bases sitting between them. There are 14 residues in the CDR3. From germline, CDR1 is MNHEY and CDR2 SMNVEV (reference sequence). This clonotype was observed a handful of times. The TCR sequence derives from an adult who was a healthcare worker with PCR-confirmed SARS-CoV-2 infection or an uninfected control (not recorded which). The specimen comprised whole blood, sampled at baseline. The chain couples TRBV27 to TRBJ2-5; D is perhaps TRBD1 (6 bases). CDR3 in amino acids: CASSFLGGQETQYF. The CDR3 DNA sequence: TGTGCCAGCAGTTTTCTAGGGGGCCAAGAGACCCAGTACTTC.